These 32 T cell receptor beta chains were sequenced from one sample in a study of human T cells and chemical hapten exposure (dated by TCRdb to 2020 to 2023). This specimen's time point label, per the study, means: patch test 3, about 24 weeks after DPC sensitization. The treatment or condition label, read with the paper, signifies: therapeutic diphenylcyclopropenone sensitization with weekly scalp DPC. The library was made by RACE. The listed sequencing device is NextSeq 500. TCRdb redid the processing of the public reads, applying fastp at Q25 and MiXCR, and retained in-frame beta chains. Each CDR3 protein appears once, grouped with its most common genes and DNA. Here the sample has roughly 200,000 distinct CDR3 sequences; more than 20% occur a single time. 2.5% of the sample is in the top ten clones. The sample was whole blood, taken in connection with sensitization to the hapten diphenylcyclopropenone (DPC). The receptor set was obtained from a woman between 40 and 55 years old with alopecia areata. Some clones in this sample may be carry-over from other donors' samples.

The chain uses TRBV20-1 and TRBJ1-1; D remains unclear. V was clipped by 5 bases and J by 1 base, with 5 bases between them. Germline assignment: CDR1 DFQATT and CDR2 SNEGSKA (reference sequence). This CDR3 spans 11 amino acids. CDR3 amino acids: CSAAWNTEAFF. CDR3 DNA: TGCAGTGCTGCCTGGAACACTGAAGCTTTCTTT.

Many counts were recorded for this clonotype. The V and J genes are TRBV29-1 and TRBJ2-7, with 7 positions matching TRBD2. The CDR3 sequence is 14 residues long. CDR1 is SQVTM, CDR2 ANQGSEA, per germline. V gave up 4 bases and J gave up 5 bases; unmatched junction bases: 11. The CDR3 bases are TGCAGCGTTGTGTTTGTGGCGGGAGCCCACGAGCAGTACTTC. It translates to CSVVFVAGAHEQYF.

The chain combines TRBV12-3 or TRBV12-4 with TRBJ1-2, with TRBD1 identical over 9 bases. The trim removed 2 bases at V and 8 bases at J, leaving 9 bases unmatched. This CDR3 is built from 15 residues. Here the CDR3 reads CASSLMVQGAGGYTF. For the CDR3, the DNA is TGTGCCAGCAGTTTAATGGTACAGGGGGCGGGAGGCTACACCTTC.

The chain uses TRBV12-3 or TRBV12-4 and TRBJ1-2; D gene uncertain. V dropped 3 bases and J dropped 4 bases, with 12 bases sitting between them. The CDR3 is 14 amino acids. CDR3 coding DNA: TGTGCCAGCAGTTTGGCCGCTTCCTTCTATGGCTACACCTTC. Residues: CASSLAASFYGYTF.

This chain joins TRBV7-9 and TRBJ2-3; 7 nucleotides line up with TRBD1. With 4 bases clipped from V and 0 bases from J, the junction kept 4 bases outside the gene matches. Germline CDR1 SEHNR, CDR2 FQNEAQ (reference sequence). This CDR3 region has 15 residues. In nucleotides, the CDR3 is TGTGCCAGCAGCTCGGACAGGTCTAGCACAGATACGCAGTATTTT. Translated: CASSSDRSSTDTQYF.

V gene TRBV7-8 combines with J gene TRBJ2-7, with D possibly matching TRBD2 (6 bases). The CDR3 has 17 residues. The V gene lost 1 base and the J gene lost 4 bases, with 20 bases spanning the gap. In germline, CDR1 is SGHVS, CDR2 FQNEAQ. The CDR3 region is CASSLVPFQRADYEQYF. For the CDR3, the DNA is TGTGCCAGCAGCTTAGTACCTTTCCAGCGGGCAGATTACGAGCAGTACTTC. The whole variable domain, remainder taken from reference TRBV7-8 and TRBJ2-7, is GAGVSQSPRYKVAKRGQDVALRCDPISGHVSLFWYQQALGQGPEFLTYFQNEAQLDKSGLPSDRFFAERPEGSVSTLKIQRTQQEDSAVYLCASSLVPFQRADYEQYFGPGTRLTVT.

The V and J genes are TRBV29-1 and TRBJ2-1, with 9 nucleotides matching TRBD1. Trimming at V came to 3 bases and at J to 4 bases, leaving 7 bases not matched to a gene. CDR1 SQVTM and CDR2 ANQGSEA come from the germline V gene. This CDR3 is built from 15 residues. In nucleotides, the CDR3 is TGCAGCGTTGAGGGGGGGGACAGGGTTTACAATGAGCAGTTCTTC. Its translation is CSVEGGDRVYNEQFF.

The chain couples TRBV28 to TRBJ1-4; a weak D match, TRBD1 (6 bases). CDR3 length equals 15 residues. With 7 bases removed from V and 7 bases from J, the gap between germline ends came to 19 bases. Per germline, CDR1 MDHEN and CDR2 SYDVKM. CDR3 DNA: TGTGCCAGCAATCCGAGGGGGGTAGGGAGTGAAAAACTGTTTTTT. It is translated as CASNPRGVGSEKLFF.

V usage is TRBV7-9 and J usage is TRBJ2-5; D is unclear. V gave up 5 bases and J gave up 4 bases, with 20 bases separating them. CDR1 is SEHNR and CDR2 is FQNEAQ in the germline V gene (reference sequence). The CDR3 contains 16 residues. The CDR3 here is CASSPPGPSNGETQYF. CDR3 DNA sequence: TGTGCCAGCAGCCCCCCTGGACCGTCAAACGGAGAGACCCAGTACTTC. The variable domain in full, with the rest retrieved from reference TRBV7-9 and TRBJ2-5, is DTGVSQNPRHKITKRGQNVTFRCDPISEHNRLYWYRQTLGQGPEFLTYFQNEAQLEKSRLLSDRFSAERPKGSFSTLEIQRTEQGDSAMYLCASSPPGPSNGETQYFGPGTRLLVL.

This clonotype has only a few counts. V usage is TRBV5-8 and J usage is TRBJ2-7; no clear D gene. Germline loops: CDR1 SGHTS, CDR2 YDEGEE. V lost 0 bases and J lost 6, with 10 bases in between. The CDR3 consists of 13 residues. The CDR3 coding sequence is TGTGCCAGCAGCTTGGTGAAGGGCGGCGAGCAGTACTTC. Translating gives CASSLVKGGEQYF. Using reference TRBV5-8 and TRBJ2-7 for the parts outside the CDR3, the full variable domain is EAGVTQSPTHLIKTRGQQATLRCSPISGHTSVYWYQQALGLGLQFLLWYDEGEERNRGNFPPRFSGRQFPNYSSELNVNALELEDSALYLCASSLVKGGEQYFGPGTRLTVT.

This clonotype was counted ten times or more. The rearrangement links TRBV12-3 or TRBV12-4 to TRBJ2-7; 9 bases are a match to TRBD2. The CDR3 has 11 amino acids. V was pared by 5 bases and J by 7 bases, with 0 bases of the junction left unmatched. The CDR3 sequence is CASSSGREQYF. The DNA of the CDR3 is TGTGCCAGCAGTAGCGGGAGGGAGCAGTACTTC.

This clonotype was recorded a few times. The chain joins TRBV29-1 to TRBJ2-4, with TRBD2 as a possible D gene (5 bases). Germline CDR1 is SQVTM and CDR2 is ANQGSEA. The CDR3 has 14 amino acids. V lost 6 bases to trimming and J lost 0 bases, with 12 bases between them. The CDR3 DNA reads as TGCAGCGTCCAACCGGGGATAGCCAAAAACATTCAGTACTTC. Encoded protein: CSVQPGIAKNIQYF.

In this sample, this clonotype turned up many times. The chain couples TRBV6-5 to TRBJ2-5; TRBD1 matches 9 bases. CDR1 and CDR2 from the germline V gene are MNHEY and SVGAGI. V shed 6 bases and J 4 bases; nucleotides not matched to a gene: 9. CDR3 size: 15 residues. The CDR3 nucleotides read TGTGCCAGCAGGGCCCTTACAGGGGGCCGAGAGACCCAGTACTTC. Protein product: CASRALTGGRETQYF.

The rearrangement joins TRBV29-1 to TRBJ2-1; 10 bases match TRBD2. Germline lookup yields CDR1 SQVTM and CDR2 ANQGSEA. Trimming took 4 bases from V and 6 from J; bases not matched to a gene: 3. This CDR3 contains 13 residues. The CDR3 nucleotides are TGCAGCGTTGTGGGGACTAGCGTCAATGAGCAGTTCTTC. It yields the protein CSVVGTSVNEQFF.

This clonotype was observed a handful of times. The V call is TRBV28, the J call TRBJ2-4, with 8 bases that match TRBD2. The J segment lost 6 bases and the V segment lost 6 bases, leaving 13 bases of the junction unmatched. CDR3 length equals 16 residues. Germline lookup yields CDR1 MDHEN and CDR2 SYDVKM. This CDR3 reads CASRPRRGLAGNIQYF. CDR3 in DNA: TGTGCCAGCAGACCGCGAAGAGGACTAGCAGGAAACATTCAGTACTTC.

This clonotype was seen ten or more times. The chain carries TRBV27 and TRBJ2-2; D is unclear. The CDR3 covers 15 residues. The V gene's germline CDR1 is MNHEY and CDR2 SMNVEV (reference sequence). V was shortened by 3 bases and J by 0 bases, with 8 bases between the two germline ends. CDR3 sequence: CASSFSPANTGELFF. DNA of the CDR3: TGTGCCAGCAGTTTTTCCCCCGCGAACACCGGGGAGCTGTTTTTT.

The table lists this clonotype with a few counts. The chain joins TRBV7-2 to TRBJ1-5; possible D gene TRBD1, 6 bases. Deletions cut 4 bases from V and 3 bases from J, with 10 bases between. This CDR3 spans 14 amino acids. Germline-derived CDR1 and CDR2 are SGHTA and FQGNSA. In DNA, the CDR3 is TGTGCCAGCAGCTCAGACAGGAACAATCAGCCCCAGCATTTT. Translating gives CASSSDRNNQPQHF.

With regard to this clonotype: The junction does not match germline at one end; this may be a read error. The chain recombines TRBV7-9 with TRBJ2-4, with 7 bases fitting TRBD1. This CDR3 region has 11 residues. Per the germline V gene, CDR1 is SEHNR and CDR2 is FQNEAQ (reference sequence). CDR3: CASSLGGHWDF. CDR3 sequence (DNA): TGTGCCAGCAGTCTAGGGGGCCATTGGGACTTC.

CDR3 in DNA: TGTGCCAGCGGGTATGGCCCAGGGAGCTCCTATAATTCACCCCTCCACTTT. Translation: CASGYGPGSSYNSPLHF. The gene calls are TRBV27 and TRBJ1-6, with D possibly TRBD1 on 5 matching bases. V lost 8 bases and J lost 0, with 17 bases in between. The CDR3 spans 17 residues. The germline V gene has CDR1 MNHEY and CDR2 SMNVEV (reference sequence).

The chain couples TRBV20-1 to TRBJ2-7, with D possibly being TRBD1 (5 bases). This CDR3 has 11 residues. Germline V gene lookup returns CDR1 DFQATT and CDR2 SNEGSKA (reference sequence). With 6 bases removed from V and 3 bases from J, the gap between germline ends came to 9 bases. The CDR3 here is CSAPQGYEQYF. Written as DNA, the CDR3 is TGCAGTGCCCCTCAGGGCTACGAGCAGTACTTC.

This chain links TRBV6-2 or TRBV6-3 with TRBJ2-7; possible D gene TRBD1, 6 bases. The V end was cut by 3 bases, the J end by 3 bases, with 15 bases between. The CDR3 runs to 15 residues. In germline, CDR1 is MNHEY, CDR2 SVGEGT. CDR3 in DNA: TGTGCCAGCAGTTATCGGACAGCGATTTACTACGAGCAGTACTTC. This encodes CASSYRTAIYYEQYF.

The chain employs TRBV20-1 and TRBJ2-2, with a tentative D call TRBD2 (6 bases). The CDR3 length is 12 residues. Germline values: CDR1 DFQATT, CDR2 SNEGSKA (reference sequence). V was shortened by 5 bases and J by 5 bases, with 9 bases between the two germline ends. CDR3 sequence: CSAGAGTGELFF. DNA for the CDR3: TGCAGTGCTGGAGCGGGTACCGGGGAGCTGTTTTTT.

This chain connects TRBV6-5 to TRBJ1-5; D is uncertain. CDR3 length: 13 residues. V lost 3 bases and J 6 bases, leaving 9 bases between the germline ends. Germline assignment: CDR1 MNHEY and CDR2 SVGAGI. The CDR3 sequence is CASSYSFGQPQHF. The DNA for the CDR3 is TGTGCCAGCAGTTATTCCTTCGGTCAGCCCCAGCATTTT.

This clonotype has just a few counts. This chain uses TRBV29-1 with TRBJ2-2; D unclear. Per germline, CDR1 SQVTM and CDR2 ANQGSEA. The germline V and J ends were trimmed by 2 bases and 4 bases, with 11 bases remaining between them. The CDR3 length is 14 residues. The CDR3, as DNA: TGCAGCGTTGAAAAGGGCGCGGTCACCGGGGAGCTGTTTTTT. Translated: CSVEKGAVTGELFF.

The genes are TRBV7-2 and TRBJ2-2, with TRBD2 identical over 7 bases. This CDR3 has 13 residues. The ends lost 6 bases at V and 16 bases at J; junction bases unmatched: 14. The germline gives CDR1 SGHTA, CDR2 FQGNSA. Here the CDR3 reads CASSLERRESRFF. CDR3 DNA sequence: TGTGCCAGCAGTCTAGAGCGGCGGGAGAGTAGGTTTTTT.

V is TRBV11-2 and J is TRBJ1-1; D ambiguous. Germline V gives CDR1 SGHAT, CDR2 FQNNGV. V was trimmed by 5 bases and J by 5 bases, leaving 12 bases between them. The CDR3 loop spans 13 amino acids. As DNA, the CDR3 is TGTGCCAGCAGCGCCCAGACGGGGACTGAAGCTTTCTTT. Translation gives CASSAQTGTEAFF.

CDR3 in DNA: TGTGCCAGCAGCCAAACAGGGGGCAGGGTAGGCAATCAGCCCCAGCATTTT. This translates into CASSQTGGRVGNQPQHF. The chain couples TRBV12-3 or TRBV12-4 to TRBJ1-5; 9 bases are a match to TRBD1. CDR3 length equals 17 residues. The trim removed 6 bases at V and 2 bases at J, leaving 11 bases unmatched.

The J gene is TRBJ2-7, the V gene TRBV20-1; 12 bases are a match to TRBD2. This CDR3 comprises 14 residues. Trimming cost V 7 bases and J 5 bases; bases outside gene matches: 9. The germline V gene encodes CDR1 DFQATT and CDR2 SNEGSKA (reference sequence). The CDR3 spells CSVRGLAGGDEQYF. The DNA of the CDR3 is TGCAGTGTCAGAGGTCTAGCGGGAGGGGACGAGCAGTACTTC.

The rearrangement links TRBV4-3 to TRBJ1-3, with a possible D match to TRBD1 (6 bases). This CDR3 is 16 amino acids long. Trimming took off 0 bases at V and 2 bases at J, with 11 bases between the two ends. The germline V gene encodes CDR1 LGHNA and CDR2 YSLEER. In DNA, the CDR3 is TGCGCCAGCAGCCAAGAACAGGGCATAGCTGGAAACACCATATATTTT. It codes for CASSQEQGIAGNTIYF.

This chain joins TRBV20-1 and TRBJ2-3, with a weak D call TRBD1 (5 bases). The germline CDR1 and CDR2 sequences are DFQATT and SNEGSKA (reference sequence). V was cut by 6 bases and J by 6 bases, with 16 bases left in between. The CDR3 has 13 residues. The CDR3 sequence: CSAQDSVLDTQYF. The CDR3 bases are TGCAGTGCACAAGACAGTGTTTTGGATACGCAGTATTTT.

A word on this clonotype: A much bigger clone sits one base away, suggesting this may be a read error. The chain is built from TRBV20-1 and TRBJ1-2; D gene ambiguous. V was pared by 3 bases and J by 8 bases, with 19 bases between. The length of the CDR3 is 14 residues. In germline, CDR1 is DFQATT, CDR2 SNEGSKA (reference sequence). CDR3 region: CSASRGIVVEGYTF. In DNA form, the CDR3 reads TGCAGTGCTAGCCGTGGGATAGTCGTCGAGGGCTACACCTTC.

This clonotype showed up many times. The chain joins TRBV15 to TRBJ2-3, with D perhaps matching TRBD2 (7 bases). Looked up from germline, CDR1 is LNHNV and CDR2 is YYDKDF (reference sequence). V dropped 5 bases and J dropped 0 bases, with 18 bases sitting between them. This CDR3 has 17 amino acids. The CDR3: CATSRRSGGVSTDTQYF. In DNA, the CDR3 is TGTGCCACCAGCCGCCGCTCGGGGGGCGTTAGCACAGATACGCAGTATTTT.